These 11 T cell receptor beta chains were sequenced from one sample in a study of vaccination and CD4 T cells after COVID-19. The Oncomine TCR Beta short-read assay sequenced DNA from cultured CD4+ T cells. MiXCR, applied by TCRdb to the PCR reads, yields one record per CDR3 protein. The table has roughly 20,000 distinct CDR3 sequences, roughly 71% seen once. Documented treatment: approximately 10-day PBMC culture with coronavirus spike peptide pools or control peptides (ViraFEST assay). These TCRs' antigens remain unknown. Material for sequencing was CD4+ T cells from blood, cultured in vitro. The receptors come from a human donor who had recovered from COVID-19.

The rearrangement links TRBV29-1 to TRBJ2-2; no clear D gene. Germline-derived CDR1 and CDR2 are SQVTM and ANQGSEA. This CDR3 is 14 amino acids long. The germline V and J ends were trimmed by 3 bases and 0 bases, with 8 bases remaining between them. CDR3 amino acids: CSVERSSNTGELFF. The CDR3 DNA reads as TGCAGCGTTGAGCGGTCCTCGAACACCGGGGAGCTGTTTTTT.

The V and J genes are TRBV12-3 or TRBV12-4 and TRBJ1-6, with D unclear. The CDR3 covers 13 residues. The V end was cut by 5 bases, the J end by 5 bases, with 7 bases between. CDR3 coding DNA: TGTGCCAGCAGTAAGCAGGATAATTCACCCCTCCACTTT. This translates into CASSKQDNSPLHF.

The rearrangement links TRBV6-5 to TRBJ1-1, with no clear D. The length of the CDR3 is 13 residues. V was trimmed by 4 bases and J by 1 base, leaving 7 bases between them. Germline V gene data show CDR1 as MNHEY and CDR2 as SVGAGI. The CDR3 sequence: CASSLTENTEAFF. The CDR3 DNA reads as TGTGCCAGCAGTTTAACGGAGAACACTGAAGCTTTCTTT.

The chain uses TRBV28 and TRBJ1-1; D is possibly TRBD1 (5 bases). Per the germline V gene, CDR1 is MDHEN and CDR2 is SYDVKM. V was clipped by 3 bases and J by 4 bases, with 9 bases between them. There are 13 residues in the CDR3. In DNA form, the CDR3 reads TGTGCCAGCAGTTTTAAGGGGTTCACTGAAGCTTTCTTT. Amino acid sequence: CASSFKGFTEAFF.

This rearrangement joins TRBV10-1 to TRBJ1-2; 7 bases are a match to TRBD1. Germline CDR1 is WNHNN and CDR2 is SYGVQD (reference sequence). V was pared by 3 bases and J by 4 bases, with 2 bases of the junction left unmatched. This CDR3 is built from 13 residues. The CDR3 coding sequence is TGCGCCAGCAGTGAAGACAGGGCCTATGGCTACACCTTC. Translating it yields CASSEDRAYGYTF.

The chain carries TRBV2 and TRBJ2-5; a possible D gene is TRBD1 (6 bases). This CDR3 contains 14 residues. V lost 7 bases, J lost 4 bases, and 16 bases lay in between. The germline CDR1 and CDR2 sequences are SNHLY and FYNNEI. The CDR3 coding sequence is TGTGCCAGCAACCGAGAACAGGGAGTAGAGACCCAGTACTTC. This gives the protein CASNREQGVETQYF.

The chain recombines TRBV12-3 or TRBV12-4 with TRBJ2-1; D is unclear. The CDR3 loop spans 12 amino acids. Trimming removed 8 bases at V and 9 bases at J, with 14 bases between. The CDR3 here is CASGINLGEQFF. In DNA, the CDR3 is TGTGCCAGCGGAATAAACTTGGGTGAGCAGTTCTTC.

The chain joins TRBV20-1 to TRBJ1-1; the D is unclear. The germline gives CDR1 DFQATT, CDR2 SNEGSKA (reference sequence). CDR3 length: 17 residues. V shed 1 base and J shed 0 bases, with 18 bases lying between them. The CDR3 here is CSARVLGNTLMNTEAFF. The CDR3 nucleotides are TGCAGTGCTAGAGTCTTGGGAAACACACTCATGAACACTGAAGCTTTCTTT.

The chain employs TRBV7-9 and TRBJ2-1, with no clear D. The V end was cut by 5 bases, the J end by 3 bases, with 20 bases between. The CDR3 length is 17 residues. Germline V gene sequence: CDR1 SEHNR, CDR2 FQNEAQ (reference sequence). CDR3 sequence: CASSPPGRRNLYNEQFF. CDR3 nucleotide sequence: TGTGCCAGCAGCCCACCCGGGCGGCGGAATCTCTACAATGAGCAGTTCTTC.

The chain carries TRBV19 and TRBJ1-5; no reliable D call. CDR1 LNHDA and CDR2 SQIVND come from the germline V gene (reference sequence). CDR3 length equals 15 residues. V gave up 1 base and J gave up 3 bases, with 10 bases separating them. The CDR3 region has the DNA TGTGCCAGTAGTATAGTTTCCGGGAACAATCAGCCCCAGCATTTT. Protein product: CASSIVSGNNQPQHF.

The V call is TRBV20-1, the J call TRBJ1-3; 8 nucleotides line up with TRBD1. Germline V CDR1 and CDR2: DFQATT, SNEGSKA (reference sequence). The CDR3 sequence is 14 residues long. The junction had 8 bases not matched to a gene; V was cut back by 6 bases and J by 4 bases. DNA for the CDR3: TGCAGTGCAGGCGGACAGGGTGCCGGAAACACCATATATTTT. Residues: CSAGGQGAGNTIYF.